This TCR beta chain was observed in a study of T-cell memory formation after mild COVID-19. Findings and limits, study-wide: Later expanders leaned CD4+, whereas day 15 to 85 contracting clones were balanced CD4/CD8. Memory from before infection featured some responding clones, which suggests cross-reactive memory joined. For contracting clones, CD4+ ones sat mainly in CM and EM, CD8+ in EMRA.

Comments on this clonotype: What it binds is not known.

5'RACE primed at constant segments yielded TCR alpha and TCR beta cDNA libraries bearing sample barcodes and UMIs. TCRdb ran MiXCR on the 5' RACE reads and lists one entry per CDR3 protein. Among 300,000 to 350,000 distinct CDR3 sequences listed, approximately 15% were seen once. Between the trimmed V and J ends, which lost 1 base and 4 bases, there was a span of 14 bases. Germline V gives CDR1 SNHLY, CDR2 FYNNEI. This CDR3 is built from 16 residues. The V and J genes are TRBV2 and TRBJ2-1; TRBD2 is a possible D gene (6 bases). Source material: PBMCs or a T cell subset sorted from them (not recorded which). The clonotype originates from a man younger than 30 who had mild COVID-19 (a few samples of this study predate the infection). Cell type and time point are not known. The CDR3, as DNA: TGTGCCAGCAGTGAAGGGGCGGGGCTACAATACAATGAGCAGTTCTTC. This translates into CASSEGAGLQYNEQFF.